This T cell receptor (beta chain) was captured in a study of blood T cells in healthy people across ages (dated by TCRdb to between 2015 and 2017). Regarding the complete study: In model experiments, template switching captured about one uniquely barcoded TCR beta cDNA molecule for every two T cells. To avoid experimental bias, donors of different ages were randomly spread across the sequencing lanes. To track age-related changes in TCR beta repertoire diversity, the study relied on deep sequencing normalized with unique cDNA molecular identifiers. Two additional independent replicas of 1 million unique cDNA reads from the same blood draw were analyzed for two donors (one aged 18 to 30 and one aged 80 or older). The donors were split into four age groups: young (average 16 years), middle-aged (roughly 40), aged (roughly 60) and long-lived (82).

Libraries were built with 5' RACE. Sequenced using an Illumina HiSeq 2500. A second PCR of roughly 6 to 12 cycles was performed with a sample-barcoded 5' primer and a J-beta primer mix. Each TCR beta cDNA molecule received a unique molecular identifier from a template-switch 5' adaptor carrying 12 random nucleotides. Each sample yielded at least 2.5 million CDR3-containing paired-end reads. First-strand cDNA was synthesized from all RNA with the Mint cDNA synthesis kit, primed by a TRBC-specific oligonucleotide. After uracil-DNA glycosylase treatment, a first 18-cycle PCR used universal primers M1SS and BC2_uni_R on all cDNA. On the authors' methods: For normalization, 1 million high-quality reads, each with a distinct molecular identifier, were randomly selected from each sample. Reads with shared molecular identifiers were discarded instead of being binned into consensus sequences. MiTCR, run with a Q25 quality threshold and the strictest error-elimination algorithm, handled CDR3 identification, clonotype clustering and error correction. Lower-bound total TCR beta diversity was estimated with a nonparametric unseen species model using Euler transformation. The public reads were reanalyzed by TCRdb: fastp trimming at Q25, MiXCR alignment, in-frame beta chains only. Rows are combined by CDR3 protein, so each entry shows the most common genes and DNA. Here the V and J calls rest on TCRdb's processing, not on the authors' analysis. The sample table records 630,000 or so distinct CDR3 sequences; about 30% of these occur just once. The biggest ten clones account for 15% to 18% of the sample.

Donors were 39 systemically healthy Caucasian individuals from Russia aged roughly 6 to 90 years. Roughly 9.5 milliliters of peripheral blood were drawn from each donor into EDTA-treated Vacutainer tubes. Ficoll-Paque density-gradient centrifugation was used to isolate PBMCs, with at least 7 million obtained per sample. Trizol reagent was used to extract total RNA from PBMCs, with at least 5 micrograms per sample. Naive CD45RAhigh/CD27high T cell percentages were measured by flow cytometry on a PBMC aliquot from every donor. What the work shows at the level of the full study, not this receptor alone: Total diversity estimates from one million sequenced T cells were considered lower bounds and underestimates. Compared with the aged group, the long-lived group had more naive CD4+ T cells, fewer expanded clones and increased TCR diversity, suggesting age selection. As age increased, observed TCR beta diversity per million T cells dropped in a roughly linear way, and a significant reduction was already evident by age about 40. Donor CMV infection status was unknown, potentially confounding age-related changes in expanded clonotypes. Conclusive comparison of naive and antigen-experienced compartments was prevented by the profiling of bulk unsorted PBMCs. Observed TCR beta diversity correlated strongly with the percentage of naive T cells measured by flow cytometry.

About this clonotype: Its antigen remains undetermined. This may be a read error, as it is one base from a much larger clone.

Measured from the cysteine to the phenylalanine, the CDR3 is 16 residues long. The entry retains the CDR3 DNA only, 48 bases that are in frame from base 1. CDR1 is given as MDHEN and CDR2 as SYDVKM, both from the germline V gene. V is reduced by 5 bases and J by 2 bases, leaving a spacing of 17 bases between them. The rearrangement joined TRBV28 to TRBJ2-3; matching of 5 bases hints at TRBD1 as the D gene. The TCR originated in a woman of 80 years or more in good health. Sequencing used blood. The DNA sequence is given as TGTGCCAGCAGTACTGGGAAGCAGGGAAACACAGATACGCAGTATTTT. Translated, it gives CASSTGKQGNTDTQYF.